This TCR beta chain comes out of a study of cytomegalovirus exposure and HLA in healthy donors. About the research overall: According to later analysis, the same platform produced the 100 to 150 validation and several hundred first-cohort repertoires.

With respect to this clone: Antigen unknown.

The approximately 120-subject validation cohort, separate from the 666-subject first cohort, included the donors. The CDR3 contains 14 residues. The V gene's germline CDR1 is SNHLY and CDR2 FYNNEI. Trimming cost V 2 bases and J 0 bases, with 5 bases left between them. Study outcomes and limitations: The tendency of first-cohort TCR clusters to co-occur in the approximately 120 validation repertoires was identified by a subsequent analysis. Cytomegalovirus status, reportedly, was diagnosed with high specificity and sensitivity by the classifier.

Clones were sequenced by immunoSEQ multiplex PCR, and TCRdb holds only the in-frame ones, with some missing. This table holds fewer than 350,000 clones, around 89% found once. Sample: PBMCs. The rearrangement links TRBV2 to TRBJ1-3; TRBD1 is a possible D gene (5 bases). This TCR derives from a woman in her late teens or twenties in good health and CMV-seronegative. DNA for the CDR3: TGTGCCAGCAGTGAAAGGGGCTCTGGAAACACCATATATTTT. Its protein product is CASSERGSGNTIYF.